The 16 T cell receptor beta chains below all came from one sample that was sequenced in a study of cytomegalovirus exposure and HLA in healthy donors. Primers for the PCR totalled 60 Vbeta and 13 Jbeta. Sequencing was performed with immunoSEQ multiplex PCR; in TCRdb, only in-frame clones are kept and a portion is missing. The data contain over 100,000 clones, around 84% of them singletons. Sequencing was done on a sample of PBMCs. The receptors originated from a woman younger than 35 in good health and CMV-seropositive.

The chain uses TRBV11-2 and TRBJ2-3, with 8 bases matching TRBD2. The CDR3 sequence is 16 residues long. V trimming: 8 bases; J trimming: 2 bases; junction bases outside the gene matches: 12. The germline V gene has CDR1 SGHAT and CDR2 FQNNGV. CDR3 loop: CASRPGLAGSTDTQYF. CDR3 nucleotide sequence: TGTGCCAGCCGGCCGGGGCTAGCGGGCTCCACAGATACGCAGTATTTT.

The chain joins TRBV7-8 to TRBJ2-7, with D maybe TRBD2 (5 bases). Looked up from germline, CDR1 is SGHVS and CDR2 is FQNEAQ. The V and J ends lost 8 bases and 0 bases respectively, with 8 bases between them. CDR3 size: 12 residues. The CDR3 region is CASCAGSYEQYF. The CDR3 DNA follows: TGTGCCAGCTGTGCGGGCTCCTACGAGCAGTACTTC.

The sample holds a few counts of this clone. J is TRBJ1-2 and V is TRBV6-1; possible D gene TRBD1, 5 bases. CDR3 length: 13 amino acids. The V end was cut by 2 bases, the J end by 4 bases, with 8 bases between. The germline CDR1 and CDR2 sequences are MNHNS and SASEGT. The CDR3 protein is CASSEQQAYGYTF. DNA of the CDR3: TGTGCCAGCAGTGAACAACAGGCCTATGGCTACACCTTC.

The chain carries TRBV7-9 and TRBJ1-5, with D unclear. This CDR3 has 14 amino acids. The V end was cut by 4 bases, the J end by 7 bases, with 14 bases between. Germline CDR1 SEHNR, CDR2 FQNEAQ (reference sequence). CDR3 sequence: CASSYGEGGQPQHF. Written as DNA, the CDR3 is TGTGCCAGCAGCTATGGGGAGGGTGGACAGCCCCAGCATTTT.

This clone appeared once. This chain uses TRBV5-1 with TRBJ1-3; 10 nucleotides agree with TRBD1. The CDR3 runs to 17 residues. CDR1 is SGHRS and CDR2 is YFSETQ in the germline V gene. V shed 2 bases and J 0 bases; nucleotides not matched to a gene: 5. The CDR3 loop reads CASSFRTGGLSGNTIYF. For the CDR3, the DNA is TGCGCCAGCAGCTTCCGGACAGGGGGACTCTCTGGAAACACCATATATTTT.

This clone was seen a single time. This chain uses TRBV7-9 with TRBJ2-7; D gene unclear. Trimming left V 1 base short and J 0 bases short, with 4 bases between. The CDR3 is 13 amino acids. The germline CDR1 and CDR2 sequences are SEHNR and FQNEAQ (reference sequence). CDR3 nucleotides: TGTGCCAGCAGCTTAGATAGCTCCTACGAGCAGTACTTC. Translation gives CASSLDSSYEQYF.

The CDR3 coding sequence is TGCGCCAGCAGCCAAGATCGGGGAGCTAATTCACCCCTCCACTTT. Protein product: CASSQDRGANSPLHF. This sequence joins TRBV4-1 and TRBJ1-6; no definite D call. Trimming shortened V by 0 bases and J by 6 bases, and 9 bases separated the two germline ends. Germline V lookup: CDR1 MGHRA, CDR2 YSYEKL. CDR3 length: 15 residues.

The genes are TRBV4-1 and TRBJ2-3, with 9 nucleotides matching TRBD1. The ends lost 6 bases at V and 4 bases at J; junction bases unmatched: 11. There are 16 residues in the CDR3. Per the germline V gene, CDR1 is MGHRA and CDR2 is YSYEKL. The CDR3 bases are TGCGCCAGCAGACGAAGGACAGGGGAGAGGGCAGATACGCAGTATTTT. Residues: CASRRRTGERADTQYF.

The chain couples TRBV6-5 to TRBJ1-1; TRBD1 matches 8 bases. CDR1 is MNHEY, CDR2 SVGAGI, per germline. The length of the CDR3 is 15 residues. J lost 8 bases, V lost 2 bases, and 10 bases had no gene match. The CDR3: CASSYGGYRGGEAFF. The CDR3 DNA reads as TGTGCCAGCAGTTACGGGGGCTACAGGGGGGGAGAAGCTTTCTTT.

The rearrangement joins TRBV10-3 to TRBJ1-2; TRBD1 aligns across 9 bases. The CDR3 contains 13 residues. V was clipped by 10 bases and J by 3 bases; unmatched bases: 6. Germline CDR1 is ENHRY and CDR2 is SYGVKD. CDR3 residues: CASSGTGYYGYTF. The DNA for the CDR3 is TGTGCCAGCTCCGGGACAGGGTACTATGGCTACACCTTC.

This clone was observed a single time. The CDR3 sequence: CASSSLAGATDTQYF. The CDR3, as DNA: TGCGCCAGCAGCTCACTAGCGGGGGCCACAGATACGCAGTATTTT. The V and J genes are TRBV5-1 and TRBJ2-3; TRBD2 matches 11 bases. The ends lost 3 bases at V and 2 bases at J; junction bases unmatched: 2. Germline CDR1 SGHRS, CDR2 YFSETQ. The CDR3 consists of 15 residues. The full variable domain, its missing parts supplied by reference TRBV5-1 and TRBJ2-3, is KAGVTQTPRYLIKTRGQQVTLSCSPISGHRSVSWYQQTPGQGLQFLFEYFSETQRNKGNFPGRFSGRQFSNSRSEMNVSTLELGDSALYLCASSSLAGATDTQYFGPGTRLTVL.

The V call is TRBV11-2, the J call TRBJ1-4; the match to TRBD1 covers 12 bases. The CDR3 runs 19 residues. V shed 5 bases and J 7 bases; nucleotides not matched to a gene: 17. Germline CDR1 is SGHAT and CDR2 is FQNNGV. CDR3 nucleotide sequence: TGTGCCAGCAGCAGAACCGGGACAGGGGGCGCAACCCTCAGTGAAAAACTGTTTTTT. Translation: CASSRTGTGGATLSEKLFF.

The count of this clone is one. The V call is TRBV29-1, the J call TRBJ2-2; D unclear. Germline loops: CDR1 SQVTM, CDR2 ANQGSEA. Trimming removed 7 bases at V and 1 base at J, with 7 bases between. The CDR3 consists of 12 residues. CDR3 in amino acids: CSATENTGELFF. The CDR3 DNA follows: TGCAGCGCCACAGAGAACACCGGGGAGCTGTTTTTT.

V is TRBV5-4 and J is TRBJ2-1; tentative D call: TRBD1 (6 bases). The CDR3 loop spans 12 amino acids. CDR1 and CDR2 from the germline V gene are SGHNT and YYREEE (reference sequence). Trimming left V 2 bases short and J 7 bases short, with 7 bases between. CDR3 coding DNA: TGTGCCAGCAGCTTTACAGGGAATGAGCAGTTCTTC. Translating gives CASSFTGNEQFF.

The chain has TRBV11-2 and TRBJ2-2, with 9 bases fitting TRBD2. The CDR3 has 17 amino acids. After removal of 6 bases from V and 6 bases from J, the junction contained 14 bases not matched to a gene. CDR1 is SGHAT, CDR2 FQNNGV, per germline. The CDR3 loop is CASRPAGGRDSAGELFF. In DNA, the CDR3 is TGTGCCAGCAGACCCGCGGGGGGGCGAGATTCCGCCGGGGAGCTGTTTTTT. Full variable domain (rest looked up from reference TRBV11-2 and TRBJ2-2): EAGVAQSPRYKIIEKRQSVAFWCNPISGHATLYWYQQILGQGPKLLIQFQNNGVVDDSQLPKDRFSAERLKGVDSTLKIQPAKLEDSAVYLCASRPAGGRDSAGELFFGEGSRLTVL.

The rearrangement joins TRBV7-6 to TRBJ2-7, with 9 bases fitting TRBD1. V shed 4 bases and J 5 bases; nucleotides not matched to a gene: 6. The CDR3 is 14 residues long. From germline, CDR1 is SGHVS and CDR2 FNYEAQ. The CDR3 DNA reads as TGTGCCAGCAGCTCTACAGGGGGCGCAGACGAGCAGTACTTC. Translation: CASSSTGGADEQYF.